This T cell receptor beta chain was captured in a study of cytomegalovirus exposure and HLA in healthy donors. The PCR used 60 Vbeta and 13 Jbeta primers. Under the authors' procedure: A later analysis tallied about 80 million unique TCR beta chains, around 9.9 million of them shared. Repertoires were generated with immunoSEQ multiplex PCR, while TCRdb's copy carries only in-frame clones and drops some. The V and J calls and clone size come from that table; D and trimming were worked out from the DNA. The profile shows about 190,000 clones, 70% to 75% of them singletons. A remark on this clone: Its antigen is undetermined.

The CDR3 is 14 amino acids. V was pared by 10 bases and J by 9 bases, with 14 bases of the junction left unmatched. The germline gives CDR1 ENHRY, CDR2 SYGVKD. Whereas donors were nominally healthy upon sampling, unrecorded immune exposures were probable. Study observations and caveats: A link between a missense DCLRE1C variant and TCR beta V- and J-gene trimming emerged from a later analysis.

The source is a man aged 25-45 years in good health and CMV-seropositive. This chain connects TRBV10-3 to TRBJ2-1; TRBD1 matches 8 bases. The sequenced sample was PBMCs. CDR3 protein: CATAGQGASVEQFF. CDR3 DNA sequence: TGTGCCACCGCTGGTCAGGGGGCTTCTGTTGAGCAGTTCTTC.